One sample yielded the 24 T cell receptor beta chains listed below, sequenced in a study of blood T cell repertoires in COVID-19. TCRdb's copy holds only in-frame clones and misses some; the assay was immunoSEQ multiplex PCR. Found here are approximately 300,000 clones, around nine tenths of them singletons; the top ten hold about 2.7%. Sequencing input: PBMCs or T cells enriched from blood (not recorded which). The receptor set was obtained from a woman between 18 and 30 years old who had recovered from COVID-19.

V gene TRBV3-1 (or the pseudogene TRBV3-2) combines with J gene TRBJ2-1; TRBD2 is a possible D gene (6 bases). With 6 bases removed from V and 4 bases from J, the gap between germline ends came to 16 bases. Germline V gene data show CDR1 as LGHDT and CDR2 as YNNKEL (reference sequence). CDR3 length: 15 amino acids. The CDR3 nucleotides are TGTGCCAGCAGTAGCCTAGCGCCCGGATACAATGAGCAGTTCTTC. Residues: CASSSLAPGYNEQFF.

The rearrangement joins TRBV7-8 to TRBJ1-4, with unresolved D. Germline V gene data show CDR1 as SGHVS and CDR2 as FQNEAQ. Trimming removed 1 base from V and 5 bases from J, with 5 bases in between. This CDR3 spans 13 amino acids. The CDR3 here is CASSLGGNEKLFF. The DNA of the CDR3 is TGTGCCAGCAGCTTAGGAGGAAATGAAAAACTGTTTTTT.

V usage is TRBV28 and J usage is TRBJ2-1, with 9 bases fitting TRBD1. The CDR3 length is 16 residues. Trimming took 2 bases from V and 6 from J; bases not matched to a gene: 8. The V gene's germline CDR1 is MDHEN and CDR2 SYDVKM. As DNA, the CDR3 is TGTGCCAGCAGTTTAGTTAAGGGACAGGGTAGCAATGAGCAGTTCTTC. It yields the protein CASSLVKGQGSNEQFF. Full variable domain (missing parts from reference TRBV28 and TRBJ2-1): DVKVTQSSRYLVKRTGEKVFLECVQDMDHENMFWYRQDPGLGLRLIYFSYDVKMKEKGDIPEGYSVSREKKERFSLILESASTNQTSMYLCASSLVKGQGSNEQFFGPGTRLTVL.

For the CDR3, the DNA is TGTGCCTGGAGTCGGACAGGGATGGGCACTGAAGCTTTCTTT. Translation gives CAWSRTGMGTEAFF. The V and J genes are TRBV30 and TRBJ1-1; 8 positions match TRBD1. V was pared by 2 bases and J by 4 bases, with 6 bases of the junction left unmatched. The length of the CDR3 is 14 residues. Germline-derived CDR1 and CDR2 are GTSNPN and SVGIG (reference sequence).

The genes are TRBV4-3 and TRBJ2-1; 7 nucleotides align to TRBD2. The trim removed 0 bases at V and 0 bases at J, leaving 5 bases unmatched. This CDR3 contains 17 residues. CDR1 is LGHNA and CDR2 is YSLEER in the germline V gene. CDR3 DNA sequence: TGCGCCAGCAGCCAAGATGACCTAGCGGTCTCCTACAATGAGCAGTTCTTC. Translating gives CASSQDDLAVSYNEQFF.

The CDR3 protein is CASSFLSSGSSEQFF. CDR3 DNA: TGCGCCAGCAGCTTTCTCTCCTCAGGGTCAAGCGAGCAGTTCTTC. The chain links TRBV5-1 to TRBJ2-1, with D perhaps TRBD1 (5 bases). Germline assignment: CDR1 SGHRS and CDR2 YFSETQ. This CDR3 is built from 15 residues. V was clipped by 2 bases and J by 10 bases, with 19 bases between them.

The chain combines TRBV28 with TRBJ2-3; D unresolved. CDR1 is MDHEN, CDR2 SYDVKM, per germline. There are 16 residues in the CDR3. Trimming took 0 bases from V and 0 from J, leaving 10 bases between them. The CDR3 sequence: CASSLWRVPSTDTQYF. The CDR3 DNA reads TGTGCCAGCAGTTTATGGCGTGTTCCTAGCACAGATACGCAGTATTTT.

This chain uses TRBV7-7 with TRBJ2-7, with TRBD1 matching over 8 bases. The V and J ends lost 1 base and 0 bases, in that order; junction bases with no gene match: 2. The CDR3 is 15 residues long. Germline V gives CDR1 SSHAT, CDR2 FNYEAQ (reference sequence). CDR3 DNA sequence: TGTGCCAGCAGCTTAGGGACAGGGAGCTCCTACGAGCAGTACTTC. It yields the protein CASSLGTGSSYEQYF.

The V and J genes are TRBV27 and TRBJ1-1; D call uncertain. From germline, CDR1 is MNHEY and CDR2 SMNVEV (reference sequence). Trimming removed 0 bases at V and 5 bases at J, with 13 bases between. The CDR3 is 15 amino acids. The CDR3 bases are TGTGCCAGCAGTTTATCCCGTGGCGGCTATACTGAAGCTTTCTTT. Protein product: CASSLSRGGYTEAFF.

The V gene is TRBV3-1 (or the pseudogene TRBV3-2), the J gene TRBJ2-2, with 12 bases lining up with TRBD2. The CDR3 is 21 residues long. CDR1 and CDR2 from the germline V gene are LGHDT and YNNKEL (reference sequence). After removal of 0 bases from V and 2 bases from J, the junction contained 13 bases not matched to a gene. The CDR3 spells CASSQEFLAGGPGANTGELFF. CDR3 bases: TGTGCCAGCAGCCAAGAGTTCCTAGCGGGAGGGCCCGGGGCAAACACCGGGGAGCTGTTTTTT.

This chain joins TRBV12-3 or TRBV12-4 and TRBJ1-2; the D is unclear. The CDR3 spans 11 residues. V gave up 3 bases and J gave up 6 bases, with 5 bases separating them. In nucleotides, the CDR3 is TGTGCCAGCAGTTTCCCCAATGGCTACACCTTC. It codes for CASSFPNGYTF.

This chain joins TRBV3-1 (or the pseudogene TRBV3-2) and TRBJ1-4; D is possibly TRBD1 (5 bases). Looked up from germline, CDR1 is LGHDT and CDR2 is YNNKEL (reference sequence). The CDR3 has 16 amino acids. The V and J ends lost 2 bases and 4 bases respectively, with 14 bases between them. The CDR3: CASSQSRALHNEKLFF. The DNA for the CDR3 is TGTGCCAGCAGCCAAAGCAGGGCTTTACATAATGAAAAACTGTTTTTT.

Only one count was recorded for this clone. This chain connects TRBV27 to TRBJ2-7, with 8 bases lining up with TRBD1. The CDR3 consists of 14 residues. The germline gives CDR1 MNHEY, CDR2 SMNVEV (reference sequence). J lost 3 bases, V lost 5 bases, and 6 bases had no gene match. The CDR3 DNA reads as TGTGCCAGCAGTGGCCGGACAGGGTTCTACGAGCAGTACTTC. Amino acid sequence: CASSGRTGFYEQYF.

This rearrangement joins TRBV19 to TRBJ2-5; 8 bases agree with TRBD2. Losses at the gene ends were 6 bases for V and 5 bases for J; bases not matched to a gene: 8. This CDR3 region has 14 residues. CDR1 and CDR2 (germline): LNHDA, SQIVND (reference sequence). CDR3 region: CASSHFGGAETQYF. For the CDR3, the DNA is TGTGCCAGTAGCCATTTCGGGGGGGCCGAGACCCAGTACTTC.

The rearrangement joins TRBV30 to TRBJ2-7; tentatively, D is TRBD2 (6 bases). This CDR3 comprises 14 residues. CDR1 and CDR2 (germline): GTSNPN, SVGIG (reference sequence). The V end lost 0 bases, the J end lost 3 bases, and 12 bases lay between the germline ends. CDR3 sequence: CAWSVGRDYYEQYF. CDR3 DNA sequence: TGTGCCTGGAGTGTAGGGCGGGATTACTACGAGCAGTACTTC. Full variable domain (outside the CDR3, taken from reference TRBV30 and TRBJ2-7): SQTIHQWPATLVQPVGSPLSLECTVEGTSNPNLYWYRQAAGRGLQLLFYSVGIGQISSEVPQNLSASRPQDRQFILSSKKLLLSDSGFYLCAWSVGRDYYEQYFGPGTRLTVT.

The rearrangement uses TRBV5-4 and TRBJ1-6; D remains ambiguous. Between the trimmed V and J ends, which lost 4 bases and 11 bases, there was a span of 19 bases. This CDR3 spans 15 amino acids. CDR1 and CDR2 (germline): SGHNT, YYREEE (reference sequence). The CDR3 protein is CASSVQLGDLTPLHF. The DNA for the CDR3 is TGTGCCAGCAGCGTGCAGCTGGGAGATTTGACACCCCTCCACTTT. Looking up the rest from reference TRBV5-4 and TRBJ1-6 gives the full variable domain: ETGVTQSPTHLIKTRGQQVTLRCSSQSGHNTVSWYQQALGQGPQFIFQYYREEENGRGNFPPRFSGLQFPNYSSELNVNALELDDSALYLCASSVQLGDLTPLHFGNGTRLTVT.

The gene calls are TRBV4-1 and TRBJ2-2, with TRBD1 matching over 11 bases. This CDR3 is built from 16 residues. With 4 bases clipped from V and 6 bases from J, the junction kept 7 bases outside the gene matches. Germline-derived CDR1 and CDR2 are MGHRA and YSYEKL. This CDR3 is CASSLGQGARSGELFF. The CDR3 DNA sequence: TGCGCCAGCAGCCTAGGACAGGGGGCGCGTTCCGGGGAGCTGTTTTTT.

The chain is built from TRBV9 and TRBJ2-5; no reliable D call. This CDR3 is built from 15 residues. Between the trimmed V and J ends, which lost 0 bases and 1 base, there was a span of 10 bases. Germline loops: CDR1 SGDLS, CDR2 YYNGEE. The CDR3 spells CASSVGPGPQETQYF. CDR3 in DNA: TGTGCCAGCAGCGTAGGGCCAGGCCCCCAAGAGACCCAGTACTTC.

This chain joins TRBV30 and TRBJ1-2; no clear D gene. Between the trimmed V and J ends, which lost 2 bases and 8 bases, there was a span of 9 bases. Germline V gene lookup returns CDR1 GTSNPN and CDR2 SVGIG (reference sequence). There are 11 residues in the CDR3. As DNA, the CDR3 is TGTGCCTGGAGTAGTCCTAGCGGCTACACCTTC. Its protein product is CAWSSPSGYTF.

The V call is TRBV5-7, the J call TRBJ1-1; the D is unclear. TRBV5-7 is an ORF for which the function is uncertain. Trimming removed 3 bases at V and 1 base at J, with 13 bases between. This CDR3 region has 15 residues. The CDR3 DNA follows: TGTGCCAGCAGCTCCCGGACGGGAAAGAACACTGAAGCTTTCTTT. It yields the protein CASSSRTGKNTEAFF.

This chain connects TRBV11-3 to TRBJ1-1; D may be TRBD1 (6 bases). The germline gives CDR1 SGHNT, CDR2 YENEEA. The CDR3 spans 16 residues. Trimming removed 2 bases at V and 5 bases at J, with 18 bases between. The DNA for the CDR3 is TGTGCCAGCAGCTTACCAATTATGACAGGAGAGACTGAAGCTTTCTTT. It is translated as CASSLPIMTGETEAFF.

The genes are TRBV12-5 and TRBJ1-1, with 9 bases aligning to TRBD1. The ends lost 11 bases at V and 1 base at J; junction bases unmatched: 8. Germline V gives CDR1 LGHNT, CDR2 FRNRAP. CDR3 length: 14 amino acids. The CDR3 protein is CASTGGFKNTEAFF. The DNA for the CDR3 is TGTGCTTCTACAGGGGGCTTTAAGAACACTGAAGCTTTCTTT. Full variable domain (outside the CDR3, taken from reference TRBV12-5 and TRBJ1-1): DARVTQTPRHKVTEMGQEVTMRCQPILGHNTVFWYRQTMMQGLELLAYFRNRAPLDDSGMPKDRFSAEMPDATLATLKIQPSEPRDSAVYFCASTGGFKNTEAFFGQGTRLTVV.

The chain employs TRBV28 and TRBJ2-1; 13 nucleotides agree with TRBD2. V was pared by 6 bases and J by 9 bases, with 8 bases of the junction left unmatched. CDR1 MDHEN and CDR2 SYDVKM come from the germline V gene. This CDR3 is built from 15 residues. The CDR3 coding sequence is TGTGCCAGCAGCCAGACTAGCGGGAGGTGGGCTGAGCAGTTCTTC. This sequence encodes CASSQTSGRWAEQFF.

This chain joins TRBV12-3 or TRBV12-4 and TRBJ1-4; 7 bases align to TRBD1. The J segment lost 5 bases and the V segment lost 7 bases, leaving 4 bases of the junction unmatched. The CDR3 runs to 13 residues. The CDR3 sequence is CASTRTGNEKLFF. CDR3 nucleotides: TGTGCCAGCACCCGGACAGGAAATGAAAAACTGTTTTTT.